The following is a TCR beta chain sequence with its context. The CDR3 length is 15 residues. The germline gives CDR1 SNHLY, CDR2 FYNNEI. J was trimmed by 4 bases and V by 6 bases; bases with no gene match: 7. The record originates from a study of PD-L1 blockade in urothelial cancer. Study summary: Blood analysis took place 3 weeks (second dose) and 6 weeks after treatment start. Researchers found blood samples held a median of 141,255 T cells.

TCR analog templates of synthetic origin were spiked into each PCR. Clones were read by immunoSEQ multiplex PCR, and TCRdb kept only the in-frame ones, dropping some. The sample shows about 48,000 clones, roughly 80% of them seen only once. Stated time point: peripheral blood 6 weeks after treatment start. Patients each gave 1 to 8 samples, pretreatment and on-treatment. This chain uses TRBV2 with TRBJ2-2; 8 bases agree with TRBD1. Sequenced here: PBMCs, sampled around atezolizumab (anti-PD-L1) treatment. The receptor comes from a man between 65 and 85 years old with urothelial cancer. CDR3 protein: CASRTQGAITGELFF. Written as DNA, the CDR3 is TGTGCCAGCAGGACGCAGGGGGCGATCACCGGGGAGCTGTTTTTT. The full variable domain, in which reference TRBV2 and TRBJ2-2 provide the parts outside the CDR3, is EPEVTQTPSHQVTQMGQEVILRCVPISNHLYFYWYRQILGQKVEFLVSFYNNEISEKSEIFDDQFSVERPDGSNFTLKIRSTKLEDSAMYFCASRTQGAITGELFFGEGSRLTVL.